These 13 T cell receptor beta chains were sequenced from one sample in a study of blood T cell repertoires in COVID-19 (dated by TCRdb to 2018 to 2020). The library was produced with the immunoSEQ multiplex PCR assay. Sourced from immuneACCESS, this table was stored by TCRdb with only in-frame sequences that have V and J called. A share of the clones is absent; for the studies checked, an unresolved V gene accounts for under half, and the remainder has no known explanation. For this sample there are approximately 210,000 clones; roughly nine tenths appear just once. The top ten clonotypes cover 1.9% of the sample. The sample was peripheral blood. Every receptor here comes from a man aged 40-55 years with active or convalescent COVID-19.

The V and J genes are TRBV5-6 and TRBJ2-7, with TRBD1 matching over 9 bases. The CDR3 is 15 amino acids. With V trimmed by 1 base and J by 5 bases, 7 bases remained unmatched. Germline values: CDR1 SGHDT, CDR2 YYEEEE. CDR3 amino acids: CASSLSGTGLDEQYF. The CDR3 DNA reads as TGTGCCAGCAGCTTGTCCGGGACAGGGCTCGACGAGCAGTACTTC. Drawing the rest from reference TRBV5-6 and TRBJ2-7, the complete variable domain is DAGVTQSPTHLIKTRGQQVTLRCSPKSGHDTVSWYQQALGQGPQFIFQYYEEEERQRGNFPDRFSGHQFPNYSSELNVNALLLGDSALYLCASSLSGTGLDEQYFGPGTRLTVT.

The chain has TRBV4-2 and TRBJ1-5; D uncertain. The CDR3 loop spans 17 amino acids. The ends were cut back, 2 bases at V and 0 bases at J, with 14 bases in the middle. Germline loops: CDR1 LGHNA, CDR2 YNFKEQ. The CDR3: CASSQKDEGYSNQPQHF. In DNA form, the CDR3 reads TGTGCCAGCAGCCAAAAAGATGAGGGATATAGCAATCAGCCCCAGCATTTT.

DNA for the CDR3: TGTGCCAGCAAGGAACCGGGACAGGGAACTGAAGCTTTCTTT. Encoded protein: CASKEPGQGTEAFF. V and J are TRBV27 and TRBJ1-1, with 9 bases matching TRBD1. Germline CDR1 MNHEY, CDR2 SMNVEV (reference sequence). CDR3 length: 14 amino acids. Unmatched junction bases numbered 8, after V lost 7 bases and J lost 5 bases.

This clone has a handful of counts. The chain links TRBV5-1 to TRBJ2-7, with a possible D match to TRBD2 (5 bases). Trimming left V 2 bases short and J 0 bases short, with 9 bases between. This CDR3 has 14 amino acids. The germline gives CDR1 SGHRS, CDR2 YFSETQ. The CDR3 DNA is TGCGCCAGCAGCTTTGCGGGCCTCTCCTACGAGCAGTACTTC. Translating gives CASSFAGLSYEQYF.

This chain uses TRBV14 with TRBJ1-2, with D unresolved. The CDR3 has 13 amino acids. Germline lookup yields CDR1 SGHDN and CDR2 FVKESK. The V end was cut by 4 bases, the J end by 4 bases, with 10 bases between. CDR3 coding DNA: TGTGCCAGCAGCCCCGCCCTTAGCTATGGCTACACCTTC. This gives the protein CASSPALSYGYTF.

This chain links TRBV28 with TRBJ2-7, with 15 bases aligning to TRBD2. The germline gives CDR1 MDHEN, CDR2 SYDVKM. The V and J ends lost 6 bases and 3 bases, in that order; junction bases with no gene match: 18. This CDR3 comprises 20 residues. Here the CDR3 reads CASRPRTSGRAGPGFYEQYF. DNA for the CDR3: TGTGCCAGCAGACCGAGGACTAGCGGGAGGGCCGGCCCCGGCTTCTACGAGCAGTACTTC.

DNA for the CDR3: TGTGCCAGCAGCCAAAGGCTCGACATAGATGAGCAGTTCTTC. The encoded protein is CASSQRLDIDEQFF. V is TRBV5-6 and J is TRBJ2-1; D is uncertain. Per the germline V gene, CDR1 is SGHDT and CDR2 is YYEEEE. Trimming took 4 bases from V and 8 from J, leaving 16 bases between them. This CDR3 has 14 residues. Filled out from reference TRBV5-6 and TRBJ2-1, the complete variable domain reads DAGVTQSPTHLIKTRGQQVTLRCSPKSGHDTVSWYQQALGQGPQFIFQYYEEEERQRGNFPDRFSGHQFPNYSSELNVNALLLGDSALYLCASSQRLDIDEQFFGPGTRLTVL.

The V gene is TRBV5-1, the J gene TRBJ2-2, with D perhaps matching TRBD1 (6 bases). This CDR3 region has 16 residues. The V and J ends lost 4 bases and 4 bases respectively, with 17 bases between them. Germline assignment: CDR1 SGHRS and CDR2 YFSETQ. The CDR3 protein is CASSPSRDTTTGELFF. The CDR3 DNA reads TGCGCCAGCAGCCCGAGTCGGGACACTACCACCGGGGAGCTGTTTTTT.

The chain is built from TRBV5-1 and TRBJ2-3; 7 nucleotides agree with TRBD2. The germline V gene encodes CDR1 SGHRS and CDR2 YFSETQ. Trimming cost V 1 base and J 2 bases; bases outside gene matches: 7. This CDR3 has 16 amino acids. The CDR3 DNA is TGCGCCAGCAGCTTGTCGGGTAGCGGGTACACAGATACGCAGTATTTT. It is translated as CASSLSGSGYTDTQYF.

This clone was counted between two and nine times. The DNA for the CDR3 is TGCGCCAGCAGCTTAATCTTAGCGGGGACTGAAGCTTTCTTT. It codes for CASSLILAGTEAFF. The chain employs TRBV5-1 and TRBJ1-1; D is undetermined. CDR1 and CDR2 (germline): SGHRS, YFSETQ. This CDR3 is 14 amino acids long. V lost 2 bases and J 5 bases, leaving 13 bases between the germline ends.

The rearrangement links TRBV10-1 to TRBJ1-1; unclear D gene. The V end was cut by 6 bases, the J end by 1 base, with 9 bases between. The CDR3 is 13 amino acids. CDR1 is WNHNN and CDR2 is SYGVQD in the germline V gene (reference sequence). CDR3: CASSGSWNTEAFF. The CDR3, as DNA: TGCGCCAGCAGCGGGTCGTGGAACACTGAAGCTTTCTTT.

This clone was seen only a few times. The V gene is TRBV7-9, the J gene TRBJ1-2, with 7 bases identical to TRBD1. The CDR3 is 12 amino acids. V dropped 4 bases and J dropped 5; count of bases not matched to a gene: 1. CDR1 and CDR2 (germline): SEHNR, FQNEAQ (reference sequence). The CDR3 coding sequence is TGTGCCAGCAGCTGGGACAGTTATGGCTACACCTTC. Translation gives CASSWDSYGYTF.

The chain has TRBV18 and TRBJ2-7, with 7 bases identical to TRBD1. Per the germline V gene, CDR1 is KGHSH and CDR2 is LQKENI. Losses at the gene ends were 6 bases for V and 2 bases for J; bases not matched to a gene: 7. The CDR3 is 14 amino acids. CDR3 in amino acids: CASSNRGPPYEQYF. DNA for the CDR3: TGTGCCAGCTCGAACAGGGGTCCCCCCTACGAGCAGTACTTC.